Following are 19 T cell receptor beta chains from one sample sequenced in a study of CXCR3-negative and CXCR3-positive naive CD8 T cells. The TRB cDNA libraries were prepared by 5' RACE with UMI labels. No DNA is given; TCRdb re-called the 5' RACE reads and lists each CDR3 protein once. This table lists 150,000 or so distinct CDR3 sequences. Sequencing was done on a sample of naive CXCR3- CD8+ T cells from blood. The subset was: CD45RO-CCR7+CD27+CD95- naive CD8+ T cells lacking CXCR3 (TNR3-). Every receptor here comes from a human donor in good health. Some clones in this sample may be carry-over from other donors' samples.

The chain uses TRBV12-3 or TRBV12-4 and TRBJ2-2. The CDR3 runs 12 residues. CDR3 loop: CASSPDTGELFF.

The V and J genes are TRBV7-9 and TRBJ2-1. The germline V gene has CDR1 SEHNR and CDR2 FQNEAQ (reference sequence). CDR3 length: 13 residues. The CDR3 protein is CASSSTLYNEQFF.

This sequence joins TRBV7-8 and TRBJ2-2. The CDR3 has 15 amino acids. In germline, CDR1 is SGHVS, CDR2 FQNEAQ. The CDR3: CASSPSQANTGELFF.

The V and J genes are TRBV23-1 and TRBJ2-5. TRBV23-1 is placed among ORFs of uncertain function. CDR3 length equals 15 residues. The CDR3 here is CASSQSLDIQETQYF.

The J gene is TRBJ1-4, the V gene TRBV15. This CDR3 comprises 15 residues. The germline V gene encodes CDR1 LNHNV and CDR2 YYDKDF (reference sequence). CDR3 residues: CATSRDDSANEKLFF.

The chain recombines TRBV4-3 with TRBJ2-4; lacking DNA, the TRBD1 call made by TCRdb goes unchecked. The CDR3 is 20 residues long. Germline CDR1 LGHNA, CDR2 YSLEER. The CDR3 loop is CASSQRTRPGPEGGQNIQYF.

This chain joins TRBV4-1 and TRBJ1-1; TCRdb lists TRBD1, though no DNA is available to test this call. Per the germline V gene, CDR1 is MGHRA and CDR2 is YSYEKL. The CDR3 contains 18 residues. The CDR3 sequence is CASSQTPGQGWMNTEAFF.

The chain uses TRBV25-1 and TRBJ2-1; TCRdb selects TRBD1, and the lack of DNA leaves this call unchecked. This CDR3 contains 14 residues. The germline V gene encodes CDR1 MGHDK and CDR2 SYGVNS. The CDR3 reads CASCPGGVYNEQFF. Supplemented by reference TRBV25-1 and TRBJ2-1, the full variable domain reads EADIYQTPRYLVIGTGKKITLECSQTMGHDKMYWYQQDPGMELHLIHYSYGVNSTEKGDLSSESTVSRIRTEHFPLTLESARPSHTSQYLCASCPGGVYNEQFFGPGTRLTVL.

The chain combines TRBV7-9 with TRBJ1-2; the TCRdb call, TRBD1, lacks DNA for checking. The CDR3 runs to 14 residues. Germline CDR1 reads SEHNR; CDR2 reads FQNEAQ (reference sequence). CDR3 protein: CASSSGQDVTGYTF.

This chain uses TRBV19 with TRBJ1-1; the TRBD1 assignment by TCRdb is unverifiable without DNA. In germline, CDR1 is LNHDA, CDR2 SQIVND (reference sequence). The CDR3 has 12 residues. This CDR3 reads CASKQGNTEAFF.

The CDR3 loop reads CSVESKTDGYTF. The gene calls are TRBV29-1 and TRBJ1-2. From germline, CDR1 is SQVTM and CDR2 ANQGSEA. This CDR3 region has 12 residues. Full variable domain (outside the CDR3, taken from reference TRBV29-1 and TRBJ1-2): SAVISQKPSRDICQRGTSLTIQCQVDSQVTMMFWYRQQPGQSLTLIATANQGSEATYESGFVIDKFPISRPNLTFSTLTVSNMSPEDSSIYLCSVESKTDGYTFGSGTRLTVV.

This chain joins TRBV21-1 and TRBJ1-1; with no DNA, the TCRdb D assignment of TRBD1 cannot be verified. TRBV21-1 is an annotated pseudogene. CDR3 length: 17 residues. Here the CDR3 reads CASSKEVLRDGNTEAFF.

The rearrangement uses TRBV19 and TRBJ2-1; TCRdb indicates TRBD2, and absent DNA this call remains unverified. Looked up from germline, CDR1 is LNHDA and CDR2 is SQIVND (reference sequence). This CDR3 has 19 residues. The CDR3 protein is CASSPLGTSGILTPNEQFF.

This chain uses TRBV11-2 with TRBJ2-7; TCRdb returns TRBD2, unconfirmable since there is no DNA. The CDR3 extends over 15 amino acids. The germline CDR1 and CDR2 sequences are SGHAT and FQNNGV. CDR3 in amino acids: CASSSGTSGGNEQYF.

V and J are TRBV2 and TRBJ2-1; the TRBD1 assignment by TCRdb is unverifiable without DNA. CDR1 is SNHLY and CDR2 is FYNNEI in the germline V gene. The CDR3 runs 14 residues. CDR3: CASSEAGQYNEQFF.

The V gene is TRBV29-1, the J gene TRBJ2-1; absent DNA, TCRdb's TRBD1 call cannot be checked. CDR1 and CDR2 (germline): SQVTM, ANQGSEA. CDR3 length: 12 amino acids. The CDR3 sequence is CSGGDREIEQFF.

V is TRBV7-9 and J is TRBJ1-2; the TCRdb call, TRBD1, lacks DNA for checking. The CDR3 has 15 amino acids. Looked up from germline, CDR1 is SEHNR and CDR2 is FQNEAQ (reference sequence). The CDR3 reads CASSTPGAELHGYTF.

CDR3 sequence: CASSPAGTLNTGELFF. V gene TRBV4-3 combines with J gene TRBJ2-2; TCRdb reports TRBD1, a call that lacks DNA to check it against. This CDR3 is 16 amino acids long. Germline V gene data show CDR1 as LGHNA and CDR2 as YSLEER.

The gene calls are TRBV27 and TRBJ2-5; TCRdb gives TRBD2 as the D gene, but with no DNA this cannot be confirmed. The CDR3 totals 13 residues. The V gene's germline CDR1 is MNHEY and CDR2 SMNVEV (reference sequence). CDR3: CASSLDWQETQYF.